This T cell receptor beta chain was observed in a study of blood T cells in healthy people across ages. Study results and caveats: The study found more naive CD4+ cells and higher diversity in long-lived than aged donors.

The CDR3 spans 18 residues. The V and J ends lost 6 bases and 3 bases respectively, with 25 bases between them. CDR1 and CDR2 (germline): SGHTA, FQGNSA. Turning to this clonotype: Its antigen is not identified.

Through a sample-barcoded 5' primer and a J-beta primer mix, a second PCR was run for roughly 6 to 12 cycles. Via MiXCR, TCRdb re-called the 5' RACE reads, giving one row per CDR3 protein. Of 850,000 to 1,100,000 distinct CDR3 sequences in the sample, 35% to 40% were seen once. The origin of this receptor is a young man in good health. Sequencing was done on a sample of blood. This rearrangement joins TRBV7-2 to TRBJ2-3, with a tentative D call TRBD1 (6 bases). The CDR3 DNA follows: TGTGCCAGCAGTCCCAGGGCTTGGGACACAACCGGTACAGATACGCAGTATTTT. Residues: CASSPRAWDTTGTDTQYF.